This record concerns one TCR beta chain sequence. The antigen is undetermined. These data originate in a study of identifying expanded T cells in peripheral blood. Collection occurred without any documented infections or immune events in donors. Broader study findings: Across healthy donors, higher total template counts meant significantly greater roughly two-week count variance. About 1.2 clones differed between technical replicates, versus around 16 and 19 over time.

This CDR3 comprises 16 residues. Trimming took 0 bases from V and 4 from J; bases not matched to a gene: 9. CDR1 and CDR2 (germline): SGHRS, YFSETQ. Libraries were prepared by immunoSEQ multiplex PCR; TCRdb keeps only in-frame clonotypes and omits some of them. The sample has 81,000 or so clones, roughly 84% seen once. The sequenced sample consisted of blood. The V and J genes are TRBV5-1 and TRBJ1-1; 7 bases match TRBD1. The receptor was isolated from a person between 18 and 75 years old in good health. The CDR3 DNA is TGCGCCAGCAGCTTGGGAGGGGGCTTGTTTACCACTGAAGCTTTCTTT. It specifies CASSLGGGLFTTEAFF.